Listed below are T cell receptor beta chains from one sample, sequenced in a study of blood T cell repertoires in COVID-19. This table comes from immunoSEQ multiplex PCR, and its TCRdb copy is limited to in-frame clones, with some not included. The sample carries some 380,000 clones, roughly 87% recorded once. The sequencing input was PBMCs or T cells enriched from blood (not recorded which). The receptor source for this set is a woman aged 40 to 50 with acute COVID-19. Both conserved end residues are part of each CDR3. Each record gives: clone size, D gene, J gene, V gene, CDR3 protein, CDR3 DNA. The D gene is left open where the match is weak. Rows may omit the clone size; those that give it use once, few, many or a size class.

clone_size: once
d_call: TRBD1
j_call: TRBJ1-2
v_call: TRBV7-9
cdr3_aa: CASSTTLGQALSGYTF
cdr3_nt: TGTGCCAGCAGCACGACCCTAGGACAGGCCCTAAGTGGCTACACCTTC

clone_size: once
d_call: TRBD1
j_call: TRBJ1-6
v_call: TRBV10-1
cdr3_aa: CASSEPGQGSSYNSPLHF
cdr3_nt: TGCGCCAGCAGTGAACCGGGACAGGGTAGTTCCTATAATTCACCCCTCCACTTT

clone_size: NA
d_call: TRBD1
j_call: TRBJ1-1
v_call: TRBV9
cdr3_aa: CASSGTGVGTEAFF
cdr3_nt: TGTGCCAGCAGCGGGACAGGGGTAGGCACTGAAGCTTTCTTT

clone_size: NA
d_call: TRBD1
j_call: TRBJ1-1
v_call: TRBV7-9
cdr3_aa: CASSLPVTGSTEAFF
cdr3_nt: TGTGCCAGCAGCTTACCTGTGACAGGGTCCACTGAAGCTTTCTTT

clone_size: NA
d_call: NA
j_call: TRBJ1-2
v_call: TRBV19
cdr3_aa: CASSLGHSTNYGYTF
cdr3_nt: TGTGCCAGTAGTTTAGGACATTCGACGAATTATGGCTACACCTTC

clone_size: NA
d_call: NA
j_call: TRBJ2-3
v_call: TRBV7-8
cdr3_aa: CASSLGATDTQYF
cdr3_nt: TGTGCCAGCAGCTTAGGAGCGACAGATACGCAGTATTTT

clone_size: NA
d_call: NA
j_call: TRBJ1-1
v_call: TRBV9
cdr3_aa: CASSVLPDTEAFF
cdr3_nt: TGTGCCAGCAGCGTATTGCCGGACACTGAAGCTTTCTTT

clone_size: NA
d_call: TRBD1
j_call: TRBJ1-2
v_call: TRBV12-3/TRBV12-4
cdr3_aa: CASSFRDRVDYTF
cdr3_nt: TGTGCCAGCAGTTTTCGGGACAGGGTGGACTACACCTTC

clone_size: NA
d_call: TRBD1
j_call: TRBJ2-7
v_call: TRBV9
cdr3_aa: CASSVSMGQVSEQYF
cdr3_nt: TGTGCCAGCAGCGTTTCAATGGGACAGGTTTCCGAGCAGTACTTC

clone_size: NA
d_call: NA
j_call: TRBJ1-2
v_call: TRBV3-1/TRBV3-2
cdr3_aa: CASSHGPGKLYGYTF
cdr3_nt: TGTGCCAGCAGCCACGGGCCAGGGAAACTCTATGGCTACACCTTC

clone_size: NA
d_call: TRBD1
j_call: TRBJ1-5
v_call: TRBV2
cdr3_aa: CASSADRGQGQPQHF
cdr3_nt: TGTGCCAGCAGTGCGGACAGGGGGCAGGGTCAGCCCCAGCATTTT

clone_size: NA
d_call: NA
j_call: TRBJ1-4
v_call: TRBV30
cdr3_aa: CAWSVSRVFEKLFF
cdr3_nt: TGTGCCTGGAGTGTAAGTCGAGTATTTGAAAAACTGTTTTTT

clone_size: NA
d_call: NA
j_call: TRBJ2-6
v_call: TRBV6-1
cdr3_aa: CASTNSGANVLTF
cdr3_nt: TGTGCCAGCACAAACTCTGGGGCCAACGTCCTGACTTTC

clone_size: NA
d_call: NA
j_call: TRBJ2-3
v_call: TRBV4-1
cdr3_aa: CASSQAPTSTDTQYF
cdr3_nt: TGCGCCAGCAGCCAAGCCCCTACTAGCACAGATACGCAGTATTTT

clone_size: NA
d_call: NA
j_call: TRBJ1-2
v_call: TRBV9
cdr3_aa: CASVQGTGSPSNYGYTF
cdr3_nt: TGTGCCAGCGTTCAGGGAACAGGGAGCCCATCTAACTATGGCTACACCTTC

clone_size: NA
d_call: TRBD1
j_call: TRBJ1-2
v_call: TRBV5-8
cdr3_aa: CASSLAGGSLEGYTF
cdr3_nt: TGTGCCAGCAGCTTGGCAGGGGGTAGTCTTGAGGGCTACACCTTC

clone_size: NA
d_call: NA
j_call: TRBJ2-4
v_call: TRBV3-1/TRBV3-2
cdr3_aa: CASSPPGDWKNIQYF
cdr3_nt: TGTGCCAGCAGCCCGCCCGGGGACTGGAAAAACATTCAGTACTTC

clone_size: NA
d_call: NA
j_call: TRBJ1-2
v_call: TRBV24-1
cdr3_aa: CATSDTGYGYTF
cdr3_nt: TGTGCCACCAGTGACACGGGCTATGGCTACACCTTC

clone_size: NA
d_call: TRBD1
j_call: TRBJ1-1
v_call: TRBV7-8
cdr3_aa: CASSPGGAPEAFF
cdr3_nt: TGTGCCAGCAGCCCAGGGGGCGCCCCTGAAGCTTTCTTT

clone_size: NA
d_call: NA
j_call: TRBJ1-2
v_call: TRBV20-1
cdr3_aa: CSASRQGGGYTF
cdr3_nt: TGCAGTGCTAGTCGGCAGGGTGGCGGCTACACCTTC

clone_size: NA
d_call: TRBD1
j_call: TRBJ1-1
v_call: TRBV30
cdr3_aa: CAWNDRGRAFF
cdr3_nt: TGTGCCTGGAATGACAGGGGGCGAGCTTTCTTT

clone_size: NA
d_call: NA
j_call: TRBJ1-4
v_call: TRBV19
cdr3_aa: CASSIGGDSNEKLFF
cdr3_nt: TGTGCCAGTAGTATAGGTGGCGACTCTAATGAAAAACTGTTTTTT

clone_size: NA
d_call: NA
j_call: TRBJ2-6
v_call: TRBV3-1/TRBV3-2
cdr3_aa: CASSPLEGLLSGANVLTF
cdr3_nt: TGTGCCAGCAGCCCTCTCGAGGGACTGCTCTCTGGGGCCAACGTCCTGACTTTC

clone_size: NA
d_call: NA
j_call: TRBJ1-2
v_call: TRBV9
cdr3_aa: CASSVSRKDNSPYGYTF
cdr3_nt: TGTGCCAGCAGCGTAAGCCGGAAGGACAACAGCCCCTATGGCTACACCTTC

clone_size: NA
d_call: NA
j_call: TRBJ1-5
v_call: TRBV2
cdr3_aa: CASTQVISNQPQHF
cdr3_nt: TGTGCCAGCACCCAGGTCATTAGCAATCAGCCCCAGCATTTT

clone_size: NA
d_call: NA
j_call: TRBJ2-7
v_call: TRBV5-6
cdr3_aa: CASSLDRSSSYEQYF
cdr3_nt: TGTGCCAGCAGCTTGGACAGGTCGAGCTCCTACGAGCAGTACTTC

clone_size: NA
d_call: NA
j_call: TRBJ1-2
v_call: TRBV20-1
cdr3_aa: CSASPETNYGYTF
cdr3_nt: TGCAGTGCCAGTCCGGAGACTAACTATGGCTACACCTTC

clone_size: once
d_call: NA
j_call: TRBJ2-2
v_call: TRBV5-1
cdr3_aa: CASSLPSTGELFF
cdr3_nt: TGCGCCAGCAGCCTCCCTTCCACCGGGGAGCTGTTTTTT

clone_size: NA
d_call: NA
j_call: TRBJ2-1
v_call: TRBV5-1
cdr3_aa: CASSLITSSYNEQFF
cdr3_nt: TGCGCCAGCAGCTTGATTACCAGCTCCTACAATGAGCAGTTCTTC

clone_size: NA
d_call: TRBD2
j_call: TRBJ2-3
v_call: TRBV29-1
cdr3_aa: CSVEASGGTDTQYF
cdr3_nt: TGCAGCGTTGAGGCCAGCGGGGGCACAGATACGCAGTATTTT

clone_size: few
d_call: TRBD1
j_call: TRBJ2-2
v_call: TRBV11-2
cdr3_aa: CASSRTGGHGELFF
cdr3_nt: TGTGCCAGCAGCCGGACAGGGGGCCACGGGGAGCTGTTTTTT

clone_size: NA
d_call: NA
j_call: TRBJ2-7
v_call: TRBV6-5
cdr3_aa: CASSYPGSYEQYF
cdr3_nt: TGTGCCAGCAGTTACCCGGGGTCCTACGAGCAGTACTTC

clone_size: NA
d_call: NA
j_call: TRBJ2-1
v_call: TRBV4-2
cdr3_aa: CASSPLAGLGEQFF
cdr3_nt: TGTGCCAGCAGCCCCCTCGCGGGGCTGGGTGAGCAGTTCTTC

clone_size: once
d_call: NA
j_call: TRBJ1-6
v_call: TRBV14
cdr3_aa: CASSLPGGFGSPLHF
cdr3_nt: TGTGCCAGCAGCCTCCCGGGGGGTTTCGGGTCACCCCTCCACTTT

clone_size: NA
d_call: TRBD1
j_call: TRBJ2-5
v_call: TRBV5-6
cdr3_aa: CASSLEWTATGGEETQYF
cdr3_nt: TGTGCCAGCAGCTTGGAGTGGACGGCGACAGGGGGCGAGGAGACCCAGTACTTC

clone_size: NA
d_call: NA
j_call: TRBJ2-3
v_call: TRBV2
cdr3_aa: CASSEAALAMPDTQYF
cdr3_nt: TGTGCCAGCAGTGAAGCTGCGCTAGCCATGCCAGATACGCAGTATTTT

clone_size: NA
d_call: NA
j_call: TRBJ2-2
v_call: TRBV6-1
cdr3_aa: CASSVTRAPEGTGELFF
cdr3_nt: TGTGCCAGCAGTGTCACCCGGGCCCCGGAGGGTACCGGGGAGCTGTTTTTT

clone_size: NA
d_call: NA
j_call: TRBJ1-2
v_call: TRBV12-5
cdr3_aa: CASGLEPGPYGYTF
cdr3_nt: TGTGCTAGTGGTTTGGAACCAGGGCCCTATGGCTACACCTTC

clone_size: once
d_call: TRBD1
j_call: TRBJ2-2
v_call: TRBV7-9
cdr3_aa: CASSLRLPPGTGNTGELFF
cdr3_nt: TGTGCCAGCAGCTTAAGATTACCGCCGGGGACAGGGAACACCGGGGAGCTGTTTTTT

clone_size: NA
d_call: TRBD1
j_call: TRBJ2-1
v_call: TRBV19
cdr3_aa: CASKERTGVYNEQFF
cdr3_nt: TGTGCCAGTAAGGAAAGGACAGGGGTGTACAATGAGCAGTTCTTC

clone_size: once
d_call: NA
j_call: TRBJ2-3
v_call: TRBV5-4
cdr3_aa: CASSLGLTDTQYF
cdr3_nt: TGTGCCAGCAGCTTGGGGCTCACAGATACGCAGTATTTT

clone_size: NA
d_call: NA
j_call: TRBJ2-7
v_call: TRBV9
cdr3_aa: CASSVELGHQYEQYF
cdr3_nt: TGTGCCAGCAGCGTAGAGTTAGGACACCAATACGAGCAGTACTTC

clone_size: NA
d_call: TRBD1
j_call: TRBJ1-1
v_call: TRBV3-1/TRBV3-2
cdr3_aa: CASSPETGHTEAFF
cdr3_nt: TGTGCCAGCAGCCCAGAGACAGGGCACACTGAAGCTTTCTTT

clone_size: NA
d_call: NA
j_call: TRBJ2-7
v_call: TRBV19
cdr3_aa: CASSQDSNYEQYF
cdr3_nt: TGTGCCAGTAGCCAGGACAGTAACTACGAGCAGTACTTC

clone_size: NA
d_call: TRBD2
j_call: TRBJ2-3
v_call: TRBV30
cdr3_aa: CAWTSGVSTDTQYF
cdr3_nt: TGTGCCTGGACTAGCGGGGTGAGCACAGATACGCAGTATTTT

clone_size: NA
d_call: TRBD1
j_call: TRBJ2-7
v_call: TRBV4-1
cdr3_aa: CASSRFGQGLPSEQYF
cdr3_nt: TGCGCCAGCAGCCGGTTTGGACAGGGGCTCCCGTCGGAGCAGTACTTC

clone_size: once
d_call: NA
j_call: TRBJ1-2
v_call: TRBV5-4
cdr3_aa: CASSLDGWAYGYTF
cdr3_nt: TGTGCCAGCAGCTTGGATGGGTGGGCCTATGGCTACACCTTC